These T cell receptor beta chains were read from a single sample in a study of OX40 agonist ivuxolimab in advanced cancers. Data came from immunoSEQ multiplex PCR; TCRdb stores just in-frame clones and leaves some out. The profile shows about 82,000 clones, roughly 80% of them singletons. This specimen was CD4+ or CD8+ T cells sorted from blood, taken in a trial of the OX40 agonist ivuxolimab. These receptor sequences come from an adult with an advanced solid tumor such as melanoma, head and neck, liver or kidney cancer. The CDR3 runs from the conserved cysteine through the conserved F or W. The D gene is left open where the match is weak. Clone size is shown for a subset of rows, as once, few, many or a class of expanded clone.

d_call clone_size j_call v_call cdr3_aa cdr3_nt
TRBD1 NA TRBJ1-2 TRBV27 CASSPTGDYGYTF TGTGCCAGCAGCCCGACAGGGGACTATGGCTACACCTTC
TRBD1 NA TRBJ1-2 TRBV25-1 CASADRGTYGYTF TGTGCCAGCGCGGACAGGGGGACCTATGGCTACACCTTC
NA NA TRBJ1-1 TRBV5-1 CASSLEGRNTEAFF TGCGCCAGCAGCCTGGAGGGGCGGAACACTGAAGCTTTCTTT
NA NA TRBJ2-4 TRBV7-3 CASSPTGVENIQYF TGTGCCAGCAGCCCAACGGGGGTAGAAAACATTCAGTACTTC
NA NA TRBJ1-2 TRBV5-1 CASSLSDNYGYTF TGCGCCAGCAGCTTGTCAGACAACTATGGCTACACCTTC
NA NA TRBJ1-6 TRBV30 CAWGPYNSPLHF TGTGCCTGGGGCCCATATAATTCACCCCTCCACTTT
TRBD1 NA TRBJ2-7 TRBV4-3 CASSYGQGTGEQYF TGCGCCAGCAGCTACGGACAGGGGACTGGCGAGCAGTACTTC
NA NA TRBJ2-1 TRBV7-3 CASSLQGSEQFF TGTGCCAGCAGCCTTCAGGGTAGTGAGCAGTTCTTC
NA NA TRBJ2-7 TRBV9 CASSVGDNWEGGVDEQYF TGTGCCAGCAGCGTAGGGGATAATTGGGAAGGAGGGGTGGACGAGCAGTACTTC
TRBD1 NA TRBJ2-7 TRBV30 CAWSKLDRGLSSYEQYF TGTGCCTGGAGTAAGCTCGACAGGGGGCTGAGCTCCTACGAGCAGTACTTC
TRBD2 NA TRBJ2-7 TRBV6-1 CASSLRLAGNYEQYF TGTGCCAGCAGCCTTAGACTAGCGGGGAACTACGAGCAGTACTTC
NA NA TRBJ1-2 TRBV6-5 CASSIGLSKGGYTF TGTGCCAGCAGTATAGGGCTCTCGAAAGGGGGCTACACCTTC
TRBD1 NA TRBJ2-7 TRBV27 CASSPYRGKILEQYF TGTGCCAGCAGTCCATACAGGGGCAAGATCCTCGAGCAGTACTTC
NA NA TRBJ2-5 TRBV7-7 CASSFGSAETQYF TGTGCTAGCAGCTTCGGTAGCGCGGAGACCCAGTACTTC
TRBD1 once TRBJ2-2 TRBV11-2 CASRVPGQGASGELFF TGTGCCAGCAGAGTGCCGGGACAGGGGGCTTCCGGGGAGCTGTTTTTT
NA NA TRBJ1-1 TRBV4-1 CASAPGHLNTEAFF TGCGCCAGCGCCCCGGGGCATTTGAACACTGAAGCTTTCTTT
TRBD2 NA TRBJ2-1 TRBV11-1 CASSRTGVAGHNEQFF TGTGCCAGCAGCCGCACCGGGGTAGCGGGACACAATGAGCAGTTCTTC
NA NA TRBJ1-6 TRBV18 CASSPSPRSSYNSPLHF TGTGCCAGCTCACCTTCTCCTAGGAGCTCCTATAATTCACCCCTCCACTTT
NA NA TRBJ2-1 TRBV12-5 CASGLVGGREQFF TGTGCTAGTGGTTTGGTAGGGGGTAGGGAGCAGTTCTTC
TRBD1 NA TRBJ1-3 TRBV7-9 CASSSTGGRDTIYF TGTGCCAGCAGTTCTACAGGGGGTAGGGACACCATATATTTT
NA NA TRBJ1-2 TRBV29-1 CSVSTVDNYGYTF TGCAGCGTTTCAACCGTCGATAACTATGGCTACACCTTC
NA NA TRBJ1-1 TRBV6-5 CASSSTFEAFF TGTGCCAGCAGCTCGACATTTGAAGCTTTCTTT
NA NA TRBJ2-3 TRBV18 CASSPPGGRPDTQYF TGTGCCAGCTCACCGCCCGGGGGGCGCCCAGATACGCAGTATTTT
NA once TRBJ2-2 TRBV7-8 CASSPRQANTGELFF TGTGCCAGCAGCCCTAGACAGGCGAACACCGGGGAGCTGTTTTTT
NA NA TRBJ1-1 TRBV19 CASSPPGVLSNEAFF TGTGCCAGTAGTCCCCCCGGGGTCCTTAGCAATGAAGCTTTCTTT
TRBD2 NA TRBJ2-1 TRBV9 CASSVAPGTRGGNEQFF TGTGCCAGCAGCGTTGCACCCGGGACTAGGGGCGGGAATGAGCAGTTCTTC
TRBD2 NA TRBJ2-3 TRBV7-2 CASSRFLAGGTDTQYF TGTGCCAGCAGCCGATTCCTAGCGGGGGGCACAGATACGCAGTATTTT
TRBD2 NA TRBJ2-1 TRBV19 CASSSWTSGLYNEQFF TGTGCCAGTAGTTCGTGGACTAGCGGTTTGTACAATGAGCAGTTCTTC
TRBD1 NA TRBJ2-2 TRBV7-2 CASSPDRGITGELFF TGTGCCAGCAGCCCGGACAGGGGGATCACCGGGGAGCTGTTTTTT
NA NA TRBJ1-4 TRBV7-9 CASSPGLEGKLFF TGTGCCAGCAGCCCCGGACTTGAGGGAAAACTGTTTTTT
NA NA TRBJ2-3 TRBV7-9 CASSLQVDLDTQYF TGTGCCAGCAGCCTACAGGTGGATTTAGATACGCAGTATTTT
NA NA TRBJ2-2 TRBV7-7 CASSPTHTGRGTGELFF TGTGCCAGCAGCCCCACCCACACAGGGCGCGGCACCGGGGAGCTGTTTTTT
NA NA TRBJ2-7 TRBV11-2 CASARQGGFVEQYF TGTGCCAGCGCCCGACAGGGAGGGTTTGTCGAGCAGTACTTC
NA NA TRBJ1-4 TRBV4-3 CASSQRGGANFNEKLFF TGCGCCAGCAGCCAACGGGGGGGGGCAAATTTTAATGAAAAACTGTTTTTT
NA NA TRBJ2-7 TRBV30 CAWSGGASFREQYF TGTGCCTGGAGTGGAGGAGCGAGTTTTAGGGAGCAGTACTTC
NA NA TRBJ2-7 TRBV6-1 CASSDQGPGYEQYF TGTGCCAGCAGTGACCAGGGGCCTGGATACGAGCAGTACTTC
NA NA TRBJ2-2 TRBV7-8 CASSSWGRGAVF NA
NA once TRBJ2-2 TRBV2 CASRPLPGWNTGELFF TGTGCCAGCCGCCCTCTTCCGGGGTGGAACACCGGGGAGCTGTTTTTT
TRBD2 NA TRBJ2-7 TRBV27 CASSQTSGHSYEQYF TGTGCCAGCAGTCAGACTAGCGGGCACTCCTACGAGCAGTACTTC
NA few TRBJ2-2 TRBV5-1 CASSLGPPNTGELFF TGCGCCAGCAGCTTGGGGCCTCCGAACACCGGGGAGCTGTTTTTT
TRBD1 NA TRBJ2-2 TRBV9 CASSVDPTGVTGELFF TGTGCCAGCAGCGTAGACCCAACAGGGGTCACCGGGGAGCTGTTTTTT
NA NA TRBJ1-5 TRBV6-7 CASSPPEGSNQPQHF TGTGCCAGCAGTCCTCCCGAGGGGTCCAATCAGCCCCAGCATTTT
NA NA TRBJ2-7 TRBV19 CASSIDRSYEQYF TGTGCCAGTAGTATCGACAGGTCCTACGAGCAGTACTTC
NA few TRBJ1-2 TRBV30 CAWRVANYGYTF TGTGCCTGGAGAGTGGCCAACTATGGCTACACCTTC
TRBD2 NA TRBJ2-7 TRBV6-5 CASSRGGGLAEQYF TGTGCCAGCAGTCGCGGCGGGGGGCTCGCCGAGCAGTACTTC
TRBD2 NA TRBJ2-5 TRBV5-1 CASSLGLAGKTQYF TGCGCCAGCAGCTTGGGACTAGCGGGGAAGACCCAGTACTTC
NA NA TRBJ1-2 TRBV2 CASSDGLLGNYGYTF TGTGCCAGCAGTGATGGCCTCCTTGGGAACTATGGCTACACCTTC
NA NA TRBJ1-6 TRBV10-3 CAIREMDSPLHF TGTGCCATCAGGGAGATGGATTCACCCCTCCACTTT
TRBD2 NA TRBJ2-7 TRBV5-6 CASSQAGGLSYEQYF TGTGCCAGCAGCCAAGCGGGGGGGCTTTCCTACGAGCAGTACTTC
TRBD1 NA TRBJ2-7 TRBV7-9 CASSLEQGRQYF TGTGCCAGCAGCTTAGAACAGGGGAGGCAGTACTTC